A single sample is the source of the 18 T cell receptor beta chains below, sequenced in a study of shared clonotypes between healthy human individuals. Libraries were prepared by immunoSEQ multiplex PCR; TCRdb keeps only in-frame clonotypes and omits some of them. The sample holds some 980,000 clones, over 60% seen once. Sequences were obtained from memory CD4+ T cells sorted from blood. As for subset: CD45RA-negative fraction. These TCRs come from a man between 18 and 29 years old in good health.

The chain employs TRBV10-1 and TRBJ1-3, with a weak D call TRBD1 (5 bases). The germline V gene encodes CDR1 WNHNN and CDR2 SYGVQD (reference sequence). CDR3 length: 16 amino acids. V lost 4 bases and J lost 2, with 15 bases in between. The CDR3 loop reads CASSANVQGPGNTIYF. DNA of the CDR3: TGCGCCAGCAGTGCGAACGTTCAGGGACCTGGAAACACCATATATTTT.

Comments on this clone: This likely reflects a read error, since a far larger clone is one base away. J is TRBJ1-3 and V is TRBV30; D not resolved. The CDR3 totals 16 residues. Germline CDR1 and CDR2: GTSNPN and SVGIG (reference sequence). CDR3 amino acids: CAWGVLPGFGGDTIYF. As DNA, the CDR3 is TGTGCCTGGGGTGTACTCCCGGGTTTCGGCGGGGACACCATATATTTT.

The V call is TRBV19, the J call TRBJ2-3; D ambiguous. Germline lookup yields CDR1 LNHDA and CDR2 SQIVND (reference sequence). CDR3 length equals 14 residues. V shed 5 bases and J shed 1 base, with 10 bases lying between them. The CDR3 here is CASSPAMGTDTQYF. DNA of the CDR3: TGTGCCAGTAGTCCCGCCATGGGCACAGATACGCAGTATTTT.

About this clone itself: Other DNA sequences in this sample translate to the same CDR3. The chain links TRBV11-2 to TRBJ2-5; perhaps TRBD2 as D (5 bases). The CDR3 runs to 13 residues. V was pared by 2 bases and J by 7 bases, with 11 bases between. Per germline, CDR1 SGHAT and CDR2 FQNNGV. CDR3 protein: CASSLPGSGTQYF. In DNA, the CDR3 is TGTGCCAGCAGCTTACCGGGGTCCGGGACCCAGTACTTC. Full variable domain (outside the CDR3, taken from reference TRBV11-2 and TRBJ2-5): EAGVAQSPRYKIIEKRQSVAFWCNPISGHATLYWYQQILGQGPKLLIQFQNNGVVDDSQLPKDRFSAERLKGVDSTLKIQPAKLEDSAVYLCASSLPGSGTQYFGPGTRLLVL.

The rearrangement links TRBV10-3 to TRBJ2-1; D is tentatively TRBD1 or TRBD2 (6 bases each). V was shortened by 7 bases and J by 2 bases, with 9 bases between the two germline ends. Looked up from germline, CDR1 is ENHRY and CDR2 is SYGVKD. The CDR3 extends over 13 amino acids. CDR3 DNA sequence: TGTGCCATCACTGGGGGGCCCTACAATGAGCAGTTCTTC. This translates into CAITGGPYNEQFF.

As regards this clone: Distinct nucleotide sequences in the sample also encode this CDR3. V is TRBV19 and J is TRBJ1-4; 7 positions agree with TRBD1. This CDR3 contains 12 residues. Germline V gene lookup returns CDR1 LNHDA and CDR2 SQIVND (reference sequence). V shed 9 bases, J shed 8 bases, and the junction held 6 bases outside the gene matches. The CDR3 DNA reads as TGTGCCAGCAAGACAGGGAACGAAAAACTGTTTTTT. It encodes CASKTGNEKLFF.

The V and J genes are TRBV5-1 and TRBJ2-3, with 12 bases aligning to TRBD2. This CDR3 spans 18 amino acids. The ends lost 4 bases at V and 4 bases at J; junction bases unmatched: 13. Germline assignment: CDR1 SGHRS and CDR2 YFSETQ. For the CDR3, the DNA is TGCGCCAGCAGCCCAGGACTAGCGGGACGTAAGACGGCAGATACGCAGTATTTT. As protein: CASSPGLAGRKTADTQYF.

The CDR3 reads CASRMGGRLNTEAFF. The CDR3 DNA sequence: TGTGCCAGTAGGATGGGAGGCCGCTTGAACACTGAAGCTTTCTTT. V is TRBV19 and J is TRBJ1-1; D not resolved. CDR3 length: 15 residues. Germline CDR1 LNHDA, CDR2 SQIVND (reference sequence). The V and J ends lost 6 bases and 0 bases respectively, with 14 bases between them. Supplemented by reference TRBV19 and TRBJ1-1, the full variable domain reads DGGITQSPKYLFRKEGQNVTLSCEQNLNHDAMYWYRQDPGQGLRLIYYSQIVNDFQKGDIAEGYSVSREKKESFPLTVTSAQKNPTAFYLCASRMGGRLNTEAFFGQGTRLTVV.

The chain employs TRBV5-1 and TRBJ1-5; possible D gene TRBD1, 6 bases. V lost 0 bases and J 1 base, leaving 8 bases between the germline ends. Germline-derived CDR1 and CDR2 are SGHRS and YFSETQ. The CDR3 sequence is 15 residues long. This CDR3 is CASSLDTGSNQPQHF. In DNA form, the CDR3 reads TGCGCCAGCAGCTTGGATACAGGGAGCAATCAGCCCCAGCATTTT.

The V and J genes are TRBV11-2 and TRBJ2-1, with no clear D. CDR1 SGHAT and CDR2 FQNNGV come from the germline V gene. V dropped 5 bases and J dropped 8 bases, with 13 bases sitting between them. CDR3 length: 13 amino acids. In DNA form, the CDR3 reads TGTGCCAGCAGCCCCCTCGTCGGGTATGAGCAGTTCTTC. Protein sequence: CASSPLVGYEQFF.

Worth noting for this clone: Other DNA variants within this sample encode the same CDR3. The chain links TRBV4-3 to TRBJ2-6; D gene unclear. CDR1 is LGHNA, CDR2 YSLEER, per germline. Trimming took off 0 bases at V and 3 bases at J, with 6 bases between the two ends. CDR3 length: 15 residues. The CDR3 protein is CASSQEWVGANVLTF. For the CDR3, the DNA is TGCGCCAGCAGCCAAGAATGGGTTGGGGCCAACGTCCTGACTTTC.

The V call is TRBV7-6, the J call TRBJ2-2; D remains ambiguous. This CDR3 has 14 residues. Deletions cut 5 bases from V and 4 bases from J, with 11 bases between. The germline V gene encodes CDR1 SGHVS and CDR2 FNYEAQ. The CDR3 sequence is CASSPMGSTGELFF. The CDR3 nucleotides read TGTGCCAGCAGCCCGATGGGAAGCACCGGGGAGCTGTTTTTT.

Written as DNA, the CDR3 is TGCGCCAGCAGCCGGGCCGGGGGTTCCGGGGAGCTGTTTTTT. Protein: CASSRAGGSGELFF. V is TRBV4-3 and J is TRBJ2-2; tentatively, D is TRBD2 (6 bases). The CDR3 spans 14 residues. Germline V gene lookup returns CDR1 LGHNA and CDR2 YSLEER. Trimming stripped 4 bases from V and 6 bases from J, with 12 bases between.

The gene calls are TRBV7-8 and TRBJ1-1; a weak D match, TRBD1 (5 bases). V shed 2 bases and J shed 4 bases, with 17 bases lying between them. This CDR3 has 16 residues. Germline V gives CDR1 SGHVS, CDR2 FQNEAQ. The CDR3 loop is CASSLKEGVRGTEAFF. Here the CDR3 DNA reads TGTGCCAGCAGCTTAAAGGAAGGGGTAAGAGGCACTGAAGCTTTCTTT.

This chain joins TRBV25-1 and TRBJ2-1, with D tentatively TRBD2 (7 bases). Germline CDR1 MGHDK, CDR2 SYGVNS. The CDR3 spans 12 residues. Trimming left V 7 bases short and J 9 bases short, with 13 bases between. This CDR3 reads CASKGGHREQFF. CDR3 nucleotides: TGTGCCAGCAAGGGGGGGCATCGTGAGCAGTTCTTC. Using reference TRBV25-1 and TRBJ2-1 for the parts outside the CDR3, the full variable domain is EADIYQTPRYLVIGTGKKITLECSQTMGHDKMYWYQQDPGMELHLIHYSYGVNSTEKGDLSSESTVSRIRTEHFPLTLESARPSHTSQYLCASKGGHREQFFGPGTRLTVL.

V and J are TRBV30 and TRBJ2-7; 9 positions agree with TRBD1. With V trimmed by 5 bases and J by 8 bases, 4 bases remained unmatched. The CDR3 has 11 amino acids. The germline gives CDR1 GTSNPN, CDR2 SVGIG (reference sequence). CDR3 sequence (DNA): TGTGCCTGGGGGACAGGGTTGAAGCAGTACTTC. It translates to CAWGTGLKQYF.

This rearrangement joins TRBV6-1 to TRBJ2-7; D gene ambiguous. The CDR3 has 16 residues. CDR1 is MNHNS and CDR2 is SASEGT in the germline V gene. V dropped 1 base and J dropped 10 bases, with 23 bases sitting between them. Written as DNA, the CDR3 is TGTGCCAGCAGTGAAGGGACGGCTGCTCGAATACGAGAACAGTACTTC. Residues: CASSEGTAARIREQYF.

V is TRBV4-2 and J is TRBJ2-3, with 11 bases fitting TRBD2. Losses at the gene ends were 0 bases for V and 2 bases for J; bases not matched to a gene: 1. CDR3 length equals 16 residues. CDR1 LGHNA and CDR2 YNFKEQ come from the germline V gene. The CDR3 protein is CASSQELAGATDTQYF. Here the CDR3 DNA reads TGTGCCAGCAGCCAAGAACTAGCGGGGGCCACAGATACGCAGTATTTT.